Listed below are T cell receptor beta chains from one sample, sequenced in a study of Ad26.COV2.S vaccination and SARS-CoV-2 variants. Libraries were prepared by immunoSEQ multiplex PCR; TCRdb keeps only in-frame clonotypes and omits some of them. The sample shows around 340,000 clones, more than 85% of them seen only once. The source material was peripheral blood, sampled in a trial of Ad26.COV2.S vaccine versus placebo. The origin of the receptors is a person aged 18-65 years who received the Ad26.COV2.S COVID-19 vaccine or a placebo. CDR3s include the opening cysteine and the closing phenylalanine or tryptophan. The order of the fields is J gene, V gene, D gene, clone size, CDR3 DNA, CDR3 protein. D genes are given only for firm matches. Some rows mark clone size as missing; the rest say once, few, many or name a class of expanded clone.

J gene: TRBJ2-7
V gene: TRBV6-1
D gene: TRBD1
clone size: -
CDR3 DNA: TGTGCCAGCAGTGAAGAGAGGAGGTGGGACAGGGGGCTCTACGAGCAGTACTTC
CDR3 protein: CASSEERRWDRGLYEQYF

J gene: TRBJ1-2
V gene: TRBV6-2/TRBV6-3
D gene: -
clone size: once
CDR3 DNA: TGTGCCAGCAGCATGGGGCGATTTTTGTCCATGGATGGCTACACCTTC
CDR3 protein: CASSMGRFLSMDGYTF

J gene: TRBJ2-5
V gene: TRBV7-9
D gene: TRBD1
clone size: -
CDR3 DNA: TGTGCCAGCAGCTTGGTTGGGACAGGGAACCAGACCCAGTACTTC
CDR3 protein: CASSLVGTGNQTQYF

J gene: TRBJ1-1
V gene: TRBV6-1
D gene: TRBD1
clone size: once
CDR3 DNA: TGTGCCAGCAGTGAAGCGACAGGGGTGAACACTGAAGCTTTCTTT
CDR3 protein: CASSEATGVNTEAFF

J gene: TRBJ1-2
V gene: TRBV7-2
D gene: -
clone size: once
CDR3 DNA: TGTGCCAGCAGCTTAGACCCGGGGACTAACTATGGCTACACCTTC
CDR3 protein: CASSLDPGTNYGYTF

J gene: TRBJ2-1
V gene: TRBV14
D gene: -
clone size: -
CDR3 DNA: TGTGCCAGCAGCCAAAAATTTTCGCAGGTGGGGGAGAAGCGGAATGAGCAGTTCTTC
CDR3 protein: CASSQKFSQVGEKRNEQFF

J gene: TRBJ2-7
V gene: TRBV7-2
D gene: -
clone size: -
CDR3 DNA: TGTGCCAGCAGCTTAAGGCATCGGGCTACCCAGTACGAGCAGTACTTC
CDR3 protein: CASSLRHRATQYEQYF

J gene: TRBJ1-1
V gene: TRBV14
D gene: -
clone size: -
CDR3 DNA: TGTGCCAGCAGCCTCCCAATTTATACATTGAACACTGAAGCTTTCTTT
CDR3 protein: CASSLPIYTLNTEAFF

J gene: TRBJ2-2
V gene: TRBV7-9
D gene: -
clone size: -
CDR3 DNA: TGTGCCAGCAGCCCACTGGGCGCGAACACCGGGGAGCTGTTTTTT
CDR3 protein: CASSPLGANTGELFF

J gene: TRBJ2-1
V gene: TRBV12-5
D gene: TRBD2
clone size: -
CDR3 DNA: TGTGCTAGTGGTTTGATTAGCGGGGGCTACAATGAGCAGTTCTTC
CDR3 protein: CASGLISGGYNEQFF

J gene: TRBJ2-7
V gene: TRBV12-3/TRBV12-4
D gene: -
clone size: -
CDR3 DNA: TGTGCCAGCAGTTTAACAGGGCTGCTGGTGCAGTACTTC
CDR3 protein: CASSLTGLLVQYF

J gene: TRBJ1-6
V gene: TRBV12-3/TRBV12-4
D gene: -
clone size: -
CDR3 DNA: TGTGCCAGCAGTTTGGATTCACCCCTCCACTTT
CDR3 protein: CASSLDSPLHF

J gene: TRBJ1-1
V gene: TRBV19
D gene: -
clone size: -
CDR3 DNA: TGTGCCAGTAGTATTATTACCGGGACAACGAACACTGAAGCTTTCTTT
CDR3 protein: CASSIITGTTNTEAFF

J gene: TRBJ1-4
V gene: TRBV3-1/TRBV3-2
D gene: -
clone size: -
CDR3 DNA: TGTGCCAGCAGCCAAGTAAACCCAGGGGTCGGGACTAATGAAAAACTGTTTTTT
CDR3 protein: CASSQVNPGVGTNEKLFF

J gene: TRBJ1-5
V gene: TRBV19
D gene: -
clone size: -
CDR3 DNA: TGTGCCAGCCAAACTCCCGGACTGGAGCCCCAGCATTTT
CDR3 protein: CASQTPGLEPQHF

J gene: TRBJ1-1
V gene: TRBV6-5
D gene: -
clone size: -
CDR3 DNA: TGTGCCAGCAGTAACAGGGAGGGCGGAACTGAAGCTTTCTTT
CDR3 protein: CASSNREGGTEAFF

J gene: TRBJ1-1
V gene: TRBV7-6
D gene: -
clone size: -
CDR3 DNA: TGTGCCAGCAGCTTAGCTATTGCAAGCCGGGTGAACACTGAAGCTTTCTTT
CDR3 protein: CASSLAIASRVNTEAFF

J gene: TRBJ2-2
V gene: TRBV7-2
D gene: TRBD1
clone size: -
CDR3 DNA: TGTGCCAGCAGCTTACTGGCAGGGGGAACCGGGGAGCTGTTTTTT
CDR3 protein: CASSLLAGGTGELFF

J gene: TRBJ1-2
V gene: TRBV7-9
D gene: -
clone size: -
CDR3 DNA: TGTGCCAGCAGCCATTACGGTCAGGGTTTGGACTATGGCTACACCTTC
CDR3 protein: CASSHYGQGLDYGYTF

J gene: TRBJ2-7
V gene: TRBV15
D gene: -
clone size: few
CDR3 DNA: TGTGCCACCAGCAGAGATACGACAGCCTACGAGCAGTACTTC
CDR3 protein: CATSRDTTAYEQYF

J gene: TRBJ2-7
V gene: TRBV6-2/TRBV6-3
D gene: -
clone size: -
CDR3 DNA: TGTGCCAGCAGTTACTCAGGCAGTTCGGGGGACGAGCAGTACTTC
CDR3 protein: CASSYSGSSGDEQYF

J gene: TRBJ2-7
V gene: TRBV7-2
D gene: TRBD2
clone size: once
CDR3 DNA: TGTGCCAGCAGCCGGACATCTAGCGGATTTACCTACGAGCAGTACTTC
CDR3 protein: CASSRTSSGFTYEQYF

J gene: TRBJ2-7
V gene: TRBV2
D gene: TRBD2
clone size: -
CDR3 DNA: TGTGCCAGCAGTTCGACTAGCGGGGGTTCCTACGAGCAGTACTTC
CDR3 protein: CASSSTSGGSYEQYF

J gene: TRBJ2-7
V gene: TRBV9
D gene: -
clone size: -
CDR3 DNA: TGTGCCAGCAGCCCCCCAAGCTCCTACGAGCAGTACTTC
CDR3 protein: CASSPPSSYEQYF

J gene: TRBJ2-3
V gene: TRBV12-3/TRBV12-4
D gene: -
clone size: -
CDR3 DNA: TGTGCCAGCAGTCCAGGGGTAGGAGATACGCAGTATTTT
CDR3 protein: CASSPGVGDTQYF

J gene: TRBJ1-1
V gene: TRBV29-1
D gene: -
clone size: -
CDR3 DNA: TGCAGCGTTGGGGGTATTGCTGAAGCTTTCTTT
CDR3 protein: CSVGGIAEAFF

J gene: TRBJ2-2
V gene: TRBV7-8
D gene: -
clone size: -
CDR3 DNA: TGTGCCAGCAGCTTAGTTTTCGGGGGCGTCACCGGGGAGCTGTTTTTT
CDR3 protein: CASSLVFGGVTGELFF

J gene: TRBJ1-2
V gene: TRBV5-6
D gene: TRBD1
clone size: -
CDR3 DNA: TGTGCCAGCAGCTTGGAGGACAGGGCAGATGGCTACACCTTC
CDR3 protein: CASSLEDRADGYTF

J gene: TRBJ2-1
V gene: TRBV5-4
D gene: -
clone size: -
CDR3 DNA: TGTGCCAGCAGCTTGGCCAGGTCAGGGGAATCCTACAATGAGCAGTTCTTC
CDR3 protein: CASSLARSGESYNEQFF

J gene: TRBJ2-5
V gene: TRBV6-2/TRBV6-3
D gene: -
clone size: -
CDR3 DNA: TGTGCCAGCAGTTATACACAGTCGGGAGAGACCCAGTACTTC
CDR3 protein: CASSYTQSGETQYF

J gene: TRBJ2-3
V gene: TRBV7-2
D gene: TRBD2
clone size: -
CDR3 DNA: TGTGCCAGCAGAGCTAGGGGACTAGCGGGAGCGTCAGATACGCAGTATTTT
CDR3 protein: CASRARGLAGASDTQYF

J gene: TRBJ2-7
V gene: TRBV10-1
D gene: -
clone size: -
CDR3 DNA: TGCGCCAGCAGTCCGAGACCGGCAGGCTCCTACGAGCAGTACTTC
CDR3 protein: CASSPRPAGSYEQYF

J gene: TRBJ1-1
V gene: TRBV6-2/TRBV6-3
D gene: TRBD1
clone size: -
CDR3 DNA: TGTGCCAGCAGTACCCGTACAGGGGGTATAACTGAAGCTTTCTTT
CDR3 protein: CASSTRTGGITEAFF

J gene: TRBJ2-2
V gene: TRBV6-5
D gene: TRBD2
clone size: -
CDR3 DNA: TGTGCCAGCACCCCGGGGGGGGCGCGAACCGGGGAGCTGTTTTTT
CDR3 protein: CASTPGGARTGELFF

J gene: TRBJ1-2
V gene: TRBV15
D gene: -
clone size: -
CDR3 DNA: TGTGCCACCAGCAGATCCGTTGGTGGCTACACCTTC
CDR3 protein: CATSRSVGGYTF

J gene: TRBJ1-3
V gene: TRBV19
D gene: -
clone size: few
CDR3 DNA: TGTGCCAGTAGCCTCGCGGGTTCCCACTCTGGAAACACCATATATTTT
CDR3 protein: CASSLAGSHSGNTIYF

J gene: TRBJ2-5
V gene: TRBV9
D gene: TRBD2
clone size: -
CDR3 DNA: TGTGCCAGCAGCGTCGGAGACGGGGGGGAGACCCAGTACTTC
CDR3 protein: CASSVGDGGETQYF

J gene: TRBJ2-7
V gene: TRBV5-1
D gene: TRBD1
clone size: -
CDR3 DNA: TGCGCCAGCAGCACTCTTTCGGGACAGGGTTCCGAGCAGTACTTC
CDR3 protein: CASSTLSGQGSEQYF

J gene: TRBJ2-3
V gene: TRBV3-1/TRBV3-2
D gene: TRBD2
clone size: -
CDR3 DNA: TGTGCCAGCAGCCGTAGCGGGGGGTTCACAGATACGCAGTATTTT
CDR3 protein: CASSRSGGFTDTQYF

J gene: TRBJ2-4
V gene: TRBV2
D gene: -
clone size: -
CDR3 DNA: TGTGCCAGCACTGGACAGATGGGATTTTTAGCCAAAACCATTCAGTACTTC
CDR3 protein: CASTGQMGFLAKTIQYF

J gene: TRBJ2-1
V gene: TRBV2
D gene: -
clone size: -
CDR3 DNA: TGTGCCAGCAGTGACGGGCAGAACAATGAGCAGTTCTTC
CDR3 protein: CASSDGQNNEQFF

J gene: TRBJ2-5
V gene: TRBV7-8
D gene: -
clone size: -
CDR3 DNA: TGTGCCAGCAGCCCACGTTACGGCCCTGGTCAGGAGACCCAGTACTTC
CDR3 protein: CASSPRYGPGQETQYF

J gene: TRBJ1-1
V gene: TRBV5-1
D gene: -
clone size: -
CDR3 DNA: TGCGCCAGCAGCTTGACTCCGGAGAACACTGAAGCTTTCTTT
CDR3 protein: CASSLTPENTEAFF

J gene: TRBJ2-3
V gene: TRBV27
D gene: TRBD2
clone size: -
CDR3 DNA: TGTGCCAGCAGTTGGGGCGGAATTCCGGGACTAGCGGGAACCTCAGATACGCAGTATTTT
CDR3 protein: CASSWGGIPGLAGTSDTQYF

J gene: TRBJ1-4
V gene: TRBV5-1
D gene: -
clone size: -
CDR3 DNA: TGCGCCAGCAGGCCCGGTTCAGGGGCTGTGGGGGAAAAACTGTTTTTT
CDR3 protein: CASRPGSGAVGEKLFF

J gene: TRBJ2-5
V gene: TRBV21-1
D gene: -
clone size: -
CDR3 DNA: TGTGCCAGCAGCAAAACTAAACCCGCCGGGACAGGGGGGGTTGGACGAGAGACCCAGTACTTC
CDR3 protein: CASSKTKPAGTGGVGRETQYF

J gene: TRBJ2-2
V gene: TRBV11-2
D gene: -
clone size: -
CDR3 DNA: TGTGCCAGCAGCTTATCCACCGGGGAGCTGTTTTTT
CDR3 protein: CASSLSTGELFF

J gene: TRBJ2-1
V gene: TRBV12-3/TRBV12-4
D gene: -
clone size: -
CDR3 DNA: TGTGCCAGCAGACCTCGGAGTTACAATGAGCAGTTCTTC
CDR3 protein: CASRPRSYNEQFF

J gene: TRBJ2-5
V gene: TRBV7-9
D gene: -
clone size: -
CDR3 DNA: TGTGCCAGCAGCTCCCGACTCGTCGTTGAGACCCAGTACTTC
CDR3 protein: CASSSRLVVETQYF

J gene: TRBJ1-6
V gene: TRBV3-1/TRBV3-2
D gene: TRBD1
clone size: -
CDR3 DNA: TGTGCCAGCAGCTTGGGGGGACAGGCTTATAATTCACCCCTCCACTTT
CDR3 protein: CASSLGGQAYNSPLHF

J gene: TRBJ1-4
V gene: TRBV6-1
D gene: TRBD1
clone size: -
CDR3 DNA: TGTGCCAGCAGTGCCGGTGGGACAGGGCTTAATGAAAAACTGTTTTTT
CDR3 protein: CASSAGGTGLNEKLFF

J gene: TRBJ1-5
V gene: TRBV27
D gene: -
clone size: -
CDR3 DNA: TGTGCCAGCAGTTTAGGGGCCAACAATCAGCCCCAGCATTTT
CDR3 protein: CASSLGANNQPQHF

J gene: TRBJ2-2
V gene: TRBV11-2
D gene: -
clone size: -
CDR3 DNA: TGTGCCAGCAGCCCAATACAGTCCACGAACACCGGGGAGCTGTTTTTT
CDR3 protein: CASSPIQSTNTGELFF

J gene: TRBJ2-4
V gene: TRBV19
D gene: -
clone size: -
CDR3 DNA: TGTGCCAGTAGTATGCGGGGACAAGAAAACATTCAGTACTTC
CDR3 protein: CASSMRGQENIQYF

J gene: TRBJ1-5
V gene: TRBV12-3/TRBV12-4
D gene: TRBD1
clone size: few
CDR3 DNA: TGTGCCAGCAGCCCACAGGGGCGTCAGCCCCAGCATTTT
CDR3 protein: CASSPQGRQPQHF

J gene: TRBJ1-5
V gene: TRBV6-6
D gene: -
clone size: few
CDR3 DNA: TGTGCCAGTAACAGGGAGGAAGGTCAGCCCCAGCATTTT
CDR3 protein: CASNREEGQPQHF

J gene: TRBJ2-3
V gene: TRBV4-2
D gene: TRBD2
clone size: -
CDR3 DNA: TGTGCCAGCAGTCGAATAGCGGGACGCACAGATACGCAGTATTTT
CDR3 protein: CASSRIAGRTDTQYF

J gene: TRBJ1-4
V gene: TRBV28
D gene: -
clone size: -
CDR3 DNA: TGTGCCAGCAGTTTCGGTCGGCCTGAAAAACTGTTTTTT
CDR3 protein: CASSFGRPEKLFF